The 16 T cell receptor beta chains presented below share a single source sample, sequenced in a study of identical twins. TCRdb recomputed calls from the 5' RACE reads with MiXCR, one row per CDR3 protein. The data contain about 100,000 distinct CDR3 sequences, under 6.5% of them singletons. Sequenced: memory T cells sorted from blood. The receptor set was obtained from a woman between 50 and 59 years old in good health.

This clonotype was picked up many times. The rearrangement links TRBV5-1 to TRBJ2-3; 13 bases are a match to TRBD2. Germline V gene lookup returns CDR1 SGHRS and CDR2 YFSETQ. The CDR3 loop spans 17 amino acids. The V and J ends lost 1 base and 1 base, in that order; junction bases with no gene match: 3. CDR3 sequence reads: CASSLRLAGGGTDTQYF. DNA for the CDR3: TGCGCCAGCAGCTTGCGACTAGCGGGAGGTGGCACAGATACGCAGTATTTT.

This sequence joins TRBV3-1 and TRBJ2-1; 10 bases line up with TRBD2. Germline lookup yields CDR1 LGHDT and CDR2 YNNKEL (reference sequence). This CDR3 contains 14 residues. V was pared by 8 bases and J by 4 bases, with 5 bases of the junction left unmatched. CDR3 protein: CASLAGVAYNEQFF. For the CDR3, the DNA is TGTGCCAGCCTAGCGGGAGTGGCTTACAATGAGCAGTTCTTC.

The sample holds many counts of this clonotype. V gene TRBV12-3 or TRBV12-4 combines with J gene TRBJ2-7, with D maybe TRBD1 (6 bases). CDR3 length: 14 amino acids. Trimming removed 7 bases from V and 5 bases from J, with 18 bases in between. The CDR3 DNA is TGTGCCAGCACTTTCAGGGGTAGTCCTAACGAGCAGTACTTC. This codes for CASTFRGSPNEQYF.

On this clonotype itself: A read error is likely, as this CDR3 ends without the conserved phenylalanine or tryptophan. No DNA is shown, since the ends of the CDR3 on it are uncertain; the CDR3 is the one TCRdb lists. The chain is built from TRBV6-5 and TRBJ2-1; the table's D call, TRBD1, was not checked against the DNA. CDR1 MNHEY and CDR2 SVGAGI come from the germline V gene. The CDR3 comprises 14 residues, both ends counted. The CDR3 spells CASSYTQGAGEQFS.

The chain uses TRBV2 and TRBJ2-3, with 10 nucleotides matching TRBD1. V was clipped by 8 bases and J by 6 bases; unmatched bases: 11. Per the germline V gene, CDR1 is SNHLY and CDR2 is FYNNEI. The CDR3 loop spans 15 amino acids. In DNA, the CDR3 is TGTGCCAGCTCCGAGGGGGGACAGGGGATTGATACGCAGTATTTT. This gives the protein CASSEGGQGIDTQYF.

The sample holds a few counts of this clonotype. The J gene is TRBJ2-3, the V gene TRBV19, with D tentatively TRBD2 (6 bases). Germline CDR1 LNHDA, CDR2 SQIVND (reference sequence). CDR3 length equals 15 residues. Trimming cost V 3 bases and J 2 bases, with 12 bases left between them. The CDR3 reads CASSMGGGSTDTQYF. In DNA form, the CDR3 reads TGTGCCAGTAGTATGGGTGGAGGGTCCACAGATACGCAGTATTTT. The full variable domain, with the rest looked up from reference TRBV19 and TRBJ2-3, is DGGITQSPKYLFRKEGQNVTLSCEQNLNHDAMYWYRQDPGQGLRLIYYSQIVNDFQKGDIAEGYSVSREKKESFPLTVTSAQKNPTAFYLCASSMGGGSTDTQYFGPGTRLTVL.

This clonotype appeared many times. This chain joins TRBV12-3 or TRBV12-4 and TRBJ2-4; tentatively, D is TRBD1 or TRBD2 (5 bases each). The V and J ends lost 3 bases and 0 bases respectively, with 6 bases between them. This CDR3 spans 14 amino acids. The CDR3 DNA is TGTGCCAGCAGTTTTGGGGGAGCCAAAAACATTCAGTACTTC. Translation gives CASSFGGAKNIQYF.

This clonotype was seen many times. The rearrangement links TRBV5-1 to TRBJ2-5, with TRBD1 matching 10 bases. The germline gives CDR1 SGHRS, CDR2 YFSETQ. The CDR3 extends over 18 amino acids. After removal of 0 bases from V and 3 bases from J, the junction contained 11 bases not matched to a gene. The CDR3 here is CASSLDGTGADVKETQYF. The CDR3 DNA sequence: TGCGCCAGCAGCTTGGATGGGACAGGGGCGGATGTAAAAGAGACCCAGTACTTC.

The chain employs TRBV12-3 or TRBV12-4 and TRBJ1-2; D call uncertain. The CDR3 is 13 amino acids. V was shortened by 7 bases and J by 6 bases, with 15 bases between the two germline ends. The CDR3 nucleotides are TGTGCCAGCACCTACTCTACCGTCGATGGCTACACCTTC. Its translation: CASTYSTVDGYTF.

With respect to this clonotype: No conserved phenylalanine or tryptophan is present at the end of the CDR3, so a read error is the likely explanation. The V gene is TRBV20-1, the J gene TRBJ1-2; TRBD1 agrees at 7 bases. CDR1 DFQATT and CDR2 SNEGSKA come from the germline V gene (reference sequence). CDR3 length: 17 amino acids. Trimming removed 6 bases from V and 4 bases from J; junction bases left unmatched: 20. In DNA form, the CDR3 reads TGCAGTGCGAGACCCGAGACAGGGAACAGGGTTACCTATGGCTACACCTCC. Translation gives CSARPETGNRVTYGYTS.

In this sample, this clonotype turned up a few times. This rearrangement joins TRBV18 to TRBJ2-7, with D possibly being TRBD2 (7 bases). Trimming removed 2 bases from V and 0 bases from J, with 14 bases in between. Germline-derived CDR1 and CDR2 are KGHSH and LQKENI. This CDR3 has 16 residues. The CDR3 loop reads CASSPYPGGASYEQYF. The CDR3 DNA reads TGTGCCAGCTCACCATACCCGGGGGGCGCCTCCTACGAGCAGTACTTC.

Many counts were recorded for this clonotype. CDR3 protein: CASSYSGRDKNIQYF. The CDR3 DNA follows: TGTGCCAGCAGTTACTCGGGCAGGGACAAAAACATTCAGTACTTC. The rearrangement links TRBV6-6 to TRBJ2-4; D is possibly TRBD1 (5 bases). Germline V gene lookup returns CDR1 MNHNY and CDR2 SVGAGI (reference sequence). The V gene lost 0 bases and the J gene lost 3 bases, with 9 bases spanning the gap. The CDR3 contains 15 residues.

This clonotype was recorded many times. The junction and the germline gene differ at one end; a read error may be behind it. The chain employs TRBV7-7 and TRBJ2-7; weak D call: TRBD1 (6 bases). The CDR3 has 13 residues. Germline values: CDR1 SSHAT, CDR2 FNYEAQ (reference sequence). This CDR3 reads CASSPHPGQEQYF. In DNA, the CDR3 is TGTGCTAGCAGCCCCCATCCCGGACAGGAGCAGTACTTC.

This clonotype was found many times. The chain recombines TRBV5-1 with TRBJ2-1; a possible D gene is TRBD1 (6 bases). Deletions cut 3 bases from V and 6 bases from J, with 16 bases between. The CDR3 loop spans 15 amino acids. Germline values: CDR1 SGHRS, CDR2 YFSETQ. DNA of the CDR3: TGCGCCAGCAGCTCGGACAGAACTCATGCCAATGAGCAGTTCTTC. Encoded protein: CASSSDRTHANEQFF.

The chain couples TRBV2 to TRBJ2-3; D unresolved. V dropped 3 bases and J dropped 4 bases, with 2 bases sitting between them. Germline V CDR1 and CDR2: SNHLY, FYNNEI. This CDR3 contains 11 residues. In nucleotides, the CDR3 is TGTGCCAGCAGTGACCCAGATACGCAGTATTTT. As protein: CASSDPDTQYF.

This clonotype has just a few counts. V usage is TRBV5-4 and J usage is TRBJ2-2; D possibly corresponds to TRBD2 (5 bases). CDR1 is SGHNT, CDR2 YYREEE, per germline (reference sequence). The CDR3 has 14 amino acids. The germline V and J ends were trimmed by 4 bases and 6 bases, with 13 bases remaining between them. CDR3 sequence (DNA): TGTGCCAGCAGCCAGGAGAGAGGGCCCGGGGAGCTGTTTTTT. Residues: CASSQERGPGELFF.